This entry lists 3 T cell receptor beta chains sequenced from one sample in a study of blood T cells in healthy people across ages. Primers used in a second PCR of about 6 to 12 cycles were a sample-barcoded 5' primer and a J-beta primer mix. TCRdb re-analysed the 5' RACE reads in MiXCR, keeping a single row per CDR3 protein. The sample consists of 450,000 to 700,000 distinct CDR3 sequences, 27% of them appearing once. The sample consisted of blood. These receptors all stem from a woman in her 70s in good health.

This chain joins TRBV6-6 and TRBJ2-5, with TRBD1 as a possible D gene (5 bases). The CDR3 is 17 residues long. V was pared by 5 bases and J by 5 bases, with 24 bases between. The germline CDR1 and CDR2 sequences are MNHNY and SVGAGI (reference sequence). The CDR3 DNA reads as TGTGCCAGCAGTCCAGGCCCCCTCCTAGGGGTTGGGGAGACCCAGTACTTC. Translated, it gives CASSPGPLLGVGETQYF.

CDR3 sequence: CASSPDGHGYTF. The CDR3 nucleotides are TGTGCCAGCAGTCCGGACGGACATGGCTACACCTTC. The chain uses TRBV7-9 and TRBJ1-2; D ambiguous. The CDR3 is 12 residues long. Trimming removed 6 bases from V and 6 bases from J, with 11 bases in between. The V gene's germline CDR1 is SEHNR and CDR2 FQNEAQ (reference sequence).

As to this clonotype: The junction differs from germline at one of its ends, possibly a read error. CDR3 DNA: TGCGGTGCTAGTCCTGGGACTAGGGGTCAAGAGACCCAGTACTTC. This translates into CGASPGTRGQETQYF. The chain joins TRBV20-1 to TRBJ2-5; TRBD2 agrees at 8 bases. The CDR3 sequence is 15 residues long. Germline CDR1 is DFQATT and CDR2 is SNEGSKA (reference sequence).